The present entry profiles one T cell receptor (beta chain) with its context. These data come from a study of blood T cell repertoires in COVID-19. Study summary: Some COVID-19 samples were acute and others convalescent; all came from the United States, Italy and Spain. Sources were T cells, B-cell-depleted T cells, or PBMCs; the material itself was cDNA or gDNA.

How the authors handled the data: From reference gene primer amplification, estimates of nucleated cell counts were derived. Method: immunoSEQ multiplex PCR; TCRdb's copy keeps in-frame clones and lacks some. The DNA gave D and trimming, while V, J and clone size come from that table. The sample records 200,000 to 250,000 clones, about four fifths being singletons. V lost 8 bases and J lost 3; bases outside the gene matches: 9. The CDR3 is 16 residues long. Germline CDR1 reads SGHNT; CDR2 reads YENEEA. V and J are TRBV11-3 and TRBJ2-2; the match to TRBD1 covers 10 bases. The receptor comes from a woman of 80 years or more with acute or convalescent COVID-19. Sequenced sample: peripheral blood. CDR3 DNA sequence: TGTGCCAGCGGCCCCGGGACAGGGGAATACACCGGGGAGCTGTTTTTT. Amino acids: CASGPGTGEYTGELFF.